Listed below are T cell receptor beta chains from one sample, sequenced in a study of control samples from healthy donors and cancer patients. Assay used: immunoSEQ multiplex PCR; TCRdb lists only in-frame clones, some missing. The profile shows fewer than 200,000 clones, 90% of them singletons. The material sequenced was blood. Every receptor here comes from a woman aged 45-65 years in good health. CDR3s include the opening cysteine and the closing phenylalanine or tryptophan. The D gene is left open where the match is weak. Expanded clones are given a class, and other clones once, few, many or no size at all.

J gene,clone size,V gene,D gene,CDR3 protein,CDR3 DNA
TRBJ2-7,few,TRBV9,TRBD2,CASSPGRESEQYF,TGTGCCAGCAGCCCGGGGCGGGAGAGCGAGCAGTACTTC
TRBJ1-5,once,TRBV28,TRBD1,CASRMTGGPNQPQHF,TGTGCCAGCAGAATGACAGGGGGGCCCAATCAGCCCCAGCATTTT
TRBJ2-3,.,TRBV7-9,.,CASSISGHADTQYF,TGTGCCAGCAGCATCTCCGGTCATGCAGATACGCAGTATTTT
TRBJ1-1,.,TRBV18,.,CASSQEQQNTEAFF,TGTGCCAGCTCACAGGAACAGCAGAACACTGAAGCTTTCTTT
TRBJ1-2,.,TRBV6-5,TRBD1,CANQDRIYGYTF,TGTGCCAACCAGGACAGGATTTATGGCTACACCTTC
TRBJ2-7,.,TRBV11-2,.,CASSLGASYEQYF,TGTGCCAGCAGCTTAGGGGCCTCCTACGAGCAGTACTTC
TRBJ2-2,.,TRBV27,.,CASSQGDPPGALNTGELFF,TGTGCCAGCAGTCAGGGCGACCCCCCGGGGGCCCTGAACACCGGGGAGCTGTTTTTT
TRBJ1-3,.,TRBV28,.,CASTPVGEQAGNTIYF,TGTGCCAGCACTCCTGTAGGGGAGCAGGCTGGAAACACCATATATTTT
TRBJ2-7,.,TRBV18,TRBD2,CASSLGRGAYEQYF,TGTGCCAGCTCCCTAGGGAGGGGCGCCTACGAGCAGTACTTC
TRBJ1-2,.,TRBV25-1,.,CASSEVRHGYTF,TGTGCCAGCAGTGAGGTACGGCATGGCTACACCTTC
TRBJ2-5,.,TRBV15,.,CATSRVGRSRGQETQYF,TGTGCCACCAGCAGAGTTGGCAGGTCAAGGGGCCAAGAGACCCAGTACTTC
TRBJ2-7,.,TRBV29-1,.,CSVLGRAAYEQYF,TGCAGCGTCCTAGGGCGGGCGGCCTACGAGCAGTACTTC
TRBJ2-5,.,TRBV28,.,CASSLIDQETQYF,TGTGCCAGCAGTTTAATCGACCAAGAGACCCAGTACTTC
TRBJ2-7,.,TRBV5-1,.,CASSAAGERYEQYF,TGCGCCAGCAGCGCGGCAGGGGAAAGGTACGAGCAGTACTTC
TRBJ2-4,.,TRBV7-2,TRBD1,CASSPTGGKNIQYF,TGTGCCAGCAGCCCGACAGGGGGCAAAAACATTCAGTACTTC
TRBJ1-6,.,TRBV28,.,CASSLQGRTPLHF,TGTGCCAGCAGCCTACAGGGTCGGACACCCCTCCACTTT
TRBJ2-7,.,TRBV3-1/TRBV3-2,.,CASSQRDYEQYF,TGTGCCAGCAGCCAAAGGGACTACGAGCAGTACTTC
TRBJ2-5,.,TRBV28,.,CASSPFRQETQYF,TGTGCCAGCAGTCCATTCAGGCAAGAGACCCAGTACTTC
TRBJ2-5,.,TRBV2,.,CASSSPRGTQYF,TGTGCCAGCAGTTCACCCAGAGGGACCCAGTACTTC
TRBJ1-5,few,TRBV2,.,CASSEVVGRNQPQHF,TGTGCCAGCAGTGAAGTCGTTGGGCGCAATCAGCCCCAGCATTTT
TRBJ2-4,once,TRBV7-2,TRBD1,CASSLRTGLSKNIQYF,TGTGCCAGCAGCCTCCGGACAGGGTTGTCCAAAAACATTCAGTACTTC
TRBJ1-1,.,TRBV7-9,.,CASSLAKGSDTEAFF,TGTGCCAGCAGCTTAGCAAAGGGGTCGGATACTGAAGCTTTCTTT
TRBJ1-3,.,TRBV5-1,TRBD1,CASSVTGTDSGNTIYF,TGCGCCAGCAGCGTAACCGGGACAGACTCTGGAAACACCATATATTTT
TRBJ2-3,.,TRBV7-9,.,CASSLSTDTQYF,TGTGCCAGCAGCTTATCGACAGATACGCAGTATTTT
TRBJ1-1,.,TRBV6-2/TRBV6-3,TRBD1,CASSRDSEAFF,TGTGCCAGCAGCCGGGACAGTGAAGCTTTCTTT
TRBJ1-5,once,TRBV10-1,TRBD1,CASIGRGQRQPQHF,TGCGCCAGCATTGGGAGGGGGCAACGTCAGCCCCAGCATTTT
TRBJ2-2,.,TRBV12-5,.,CASGLAQGSNTGELFF,TGTGCTAGTGGTTTGGCGCAGGGAAGTAACACCGGGGAGCTGTTTTTT
TRBJ2-7,.,TRBV20-1,.,CSASFIGEQYF,TGCAGTGCCTCTTTTATCGGCGAGCAGTACTTC
TRBJ2-7,.,TRBV27,.,CASSPRTVTSYEQYF,TGTGCCAGCAGTCCCCGGACTGTAACTTCCTACGAGCAGTACTTC
TRBJ1-2,.,TRBV7-2,TRBD1,CASSSQGGTGYGYTF,TGTGCCAGCAGCTCACAAGGAGGGACAGGGTATGGCTACACCTTC
TRBJ1-6,.,TRBV3-1/TRBV3-2,.,CASSQIYDSPLHF,TGTGCCAGCAGCCAAATCTATGATTCACCCCTCCACTTT
TRBJ1-1,.,TRBV4-2,.,CASSQDTGGFTEAFF,TGTGCCAGCAGCCAAGATACGGGGGGGTTCACTGAAGCTTTCTTT
TRBJ2-5,once,TRBV30,TRBD2,CAWTLGLAGEETQYF,TGTGCCTGGACCTTAGGGCTAGCGGGAGAAGAGACCCAGTACTTC
TRBJ2-2,.,TRBV30,.,CAWSVAGAGELFF,TGTGCCTGGAGCGTTGCGGGCGCCGGGGAGCTGTTTTTT